These 9 T cell receptor beta chains share one sample of origin, sequenced in a study of blood T cell repertoires in COVID-19. Assay used: immunoSEQ multiplex PCR; TCRdb lists only in-frame clones, some missing. The data show around 100,000 clones, 85% to 90% seen once. The sample taken for sequencing was peripheral blood. These receptors were taken from a human donor in a cohort sampled during active COVID-19.

The CDR3 protein is CASSSPLLQTSGSLADGQFF. Here the CDR3 DNA reads TGTGCCAGCAGTTCGCCGCTTCTCCAAACTAGCGGGAGTCTTGCGGATGGGCAGTTCTTC. The chain combines TRBV28 with TRBJ2-1; 11 bases are shared with TRBD2. Trimming removed 4 bases from V and 12 bases from J; junction bases left unmatched: 26. Germline V gene data show CDR1 as MDHEN and CDR2 as SYDVKM. The CDR3 consists of 20 residues.

This chain uses TRBV28 with TRBJ2-7, with a weak D call TRBD1 (5 bases). There are 15 residues in the CDR3. CDR1 and CDR2 from the germline V gene are MDHEN and SYDVKM. Trimming removed 8 bases at V and 5 bases at J, with 22 bases between. This CDR3 reads CASAKPQTVYNEQYF. The CDR3 DNA is TGTGCCAGCGCTAAGCCCCAGACAGTGTACAACGAGCAGTACTTC.

This clone came up a few times. The chain employs TRBV7-9 and TRBJ1-2, with D unresolved. Trimming took 3 bases from V and 4 from J, leaving 15 bases between them. CDR1 is SEHNR and CDR2 is FQNEAQ in the germline V gene (reference sequence). The CDR3 is 15 residues long. DNA of the CDR3: TGTGCCAGCAGCTTGGGAGTGGGTTTGGGCTATGGCTACACCTTC. This gives the protein CASSLGVGLGYGYTF.

The chain employs TRBV3-1 (or the pseudogene TRBV3-2) and TRBJ2-1, with D unresolved. The CDR3 runs to 12 residues. Germline V lookup: CDR1 LGHDT, CDR2 YNNKEL (reference sequence). V was cut by 6 bases and J by 7 bases, with 10 bases left in between. CDR3 amino acids: CASRAIGNEQFF. The CDR3 coding sequence is TGTGCCAGCAGAGCTATCGGGAATGAGCAGTTCTTC.

The CDR3 loop reads CASSSEVPGSEKLFF. The DNA for the CDR3 is TGTGCCAGCAGCTCAGAGGTCCCTGGGAGTGAAAAACTGTTTTTT. This chain uses TRBV9 with TRBJ1-4; the D is unclear. The CDR3 is 15 amino acids. V was trimmed by 4 bases and J by 7 bases, leaving 17 bases between them. Germline CDR1 reads SGDLS; CDR2 reads YYNGEE.

A single count supports this clone. The chain couples TRBV5-6 to TRBJ2-1; TRBD2 aligns across 9 bases. Germline V gene lookup returns CDR1 SGHDT and CDR2 YYEEEE. V shed 4 bases, J shed 15 bases, and the junction held 11 bases outside the gene matches. The CDR3 contains 13 residues. CDR3 in amino acids: CASSPAGGWLAFF. The CDR3 DNA is TGTGCCAGCAGCCCAGCGGGAGGATGGCTGGCGTTCTTC. Supplemented by reference TRBV5-6 and TRBJ2-1, the full variable domain reads DAGVTQSPTHLIKTRGQQVTLRCSPKSGHDTVSWYQQALGQGPQFIFQYYEEEERQRGNFPDRFSGHQFPNYSSELNVNALLLGDSALYLCASSPAGGWLAFFGPGTRLTVL.

The chain is built from TRBV5-1 and TRBJ2-1; D is possibly TRBD2 (5 bases). Per germline, CDR1 SGHRS and CDR2 YFSETQ. V dropped 4 bases and J dropped 4 bases, with 15 bases sitting between them. The CDR3 is 15 amino acids. CDR3 sequence (DNA): TGCGCCAGCAGCACCGTGGAGGTACTTTACAATGAGCAGTTCTTC. This sequence encodes CASSTVEVLYNEQFF.

This clone was found once. This sample includes further DNA sequences coding for the same CDR3. V is TRBV6-2 or TRBV6-3 and J is TRBJ2-5; a possible D gene is TRBD1 (6 bases). Germline V gene data show CDR1 as MNHEY and CDR2 as SVGEGT. The V end lost 2 bases, the J end lost 2 bases, and 12 bases lay between the germline ends. This CDR3 contains 15 residues. The CDR3 region is CASSYLRGGQETQYF. CDR3 coding DNA: TGTGCCAGCAGTTACCTCAGAGGGGGTCAAGAGACCCAGTACTTC.

V usage is TRBV18 and J usage is TRBJ2-3; no clear D gene. Trimming took off 3 bases at V and 5 bases at J, with 12 bases between the two ends. CDR3 length: 14 residues. Germline V lookup: CDR1 KGHSH, CDR2 LQKENI. This chain's CDR3 is CASSPLGALDTQYF. In DNA, the CDR3 is TGTGCCAGCTCACCCCTCGGAGCCTTAGATACGCAGTATTTT.